Shown below are 3 T cell receptor beta chains from a single sample sequenced in a study of blood T cell repertoires in COVID-19. TCRdb's table, derived via immunoSEQ multiplex PCR, lists solely in-frame clones and lacks some. The sample records 200,000 to 250,000 clones, roughly 81% being singletons. Sequencing was performed on peripheral blood. All receptors derive from a man in his fifties or sixties who had recovered from COVID-19.

This chain links TRBV27 with TRBJ1-4; 9 nucleotides line up with TRBD1. The CDR3 is made up of 14 amino acids. The V gene's germline CDR1 is MNHEY and CDR2 SMNVEV (reference sequence). The V segment lost 5 bases and the J segment 6 bases; nucleotides outside the gene matches: 4. The CDR3: CASSPGQGYEKLFF. CDR3 bases: TGTGCCAGCAGTCCGGGACAGGGATATGAAAAACTGTTTTTT.

The gene calls are TRBV6-1 and TRBJ2-7; D is ambiguous. The CDR3 runs 16 residues. Deletions cut 4 bases from V and 2 bases from J, with 18 bases between. Germline V lookup: CDR1 MNHNS, CDR2 SASEGT. Written as DNA, the CDR3 is TGTGCCAGCAGTGGCGCCGCGACGGGTACCGCCTACGAGCAGTACTTC. The encoded protein is CASSGAATGTAYEQYF.

There are a few counts of this clone. This chain uses TRBV2 with TRBJ2-7, with a weak D call TRBD1 (6 bases). Trimming cost V 4 bases and J 1 base, with 11 bases left between them. Germline CDR1 reads SNHLY; CDR2 reads FYNNEI. CDR3 size: 14 residues. CDR3 region: CASSVTGQSYEQYF. For the CDR3, the DNA is TGTGCCAGCAGTGTCACAGGGCAATCCTACGAGCAGTACTTC.